These 32 T cell receptor beta chains share one sample of origin, sequenced in a study of T cells after yellow fever vaccination. TCRdb recomputed calls from the 5' RACE reads with MiXCR, one row per CDR3 protein. The sample lists a few hundred thousand distinct CDR3 sequences; around 20% were seen once. The sequencing here drew on PBMCs, taken before the yellow fever booster vaccination. The source is a man younger than 35 who received the YFV17D yellow fever vaccine.

The chain carries TRBV10-2 and TRBJ2-3; weak D call: TRBD1 (6 bases). Trimming took off 10 bases at V and 6 bases at J, with 8 bases between the two ends. This CDR3 comprises 10 residues. CDR1 and CDR2 from the germline V gene are WSHSY and SAAADI. CDR3 in DNA: TGCGCCACAACAGGGGATACGCAGTATTTT. As protein: CATTGDTQYF.

This clonotype was counted a few times. The genes are TRBV9 and TRBJ2-1; D uncertain. Germline loops: CDR1 SGDLS, CDR2 YYNGEE. The CDR3 loop spans 14 amino acids. V was cut by 3 bases and J by 8 bases, with 15 bases left in between. CDR3 region: CASSGGGSLYEQFF. DNA of the CDR3: TGTGCCAGCAGCGGCGGTGGGTCGCTCTATGAGCAGTTCTTC.

This chain connects TRBV3-1 to TRBJ2-7, with 7 bases aligning to TRBD2. From germline, CDR1 is LGHDT and CDR2 YNNKEL (reference sequence). The CDR3 is 13 residues long. V shed 3 bases and J 5 bases; nucleotides not matched to a gene: 4. Here the CDR3 reads CASSHNAGDEQYV. Here the CDR3 DNA reads TGTGCCAGCAGCCACAACGCGGGGGACGAGCAGTACGTC.

This clonotype was counted at least ten times. The chain combines TRBV6-5 with TRBJ1-6; D unresolved. The V and J ends lost 6 bases and 9 bases respectively, with 9 bases between them. Germline CDR1 reads MNHEY; CDR2 reads SVGAGI. This CDR3 region has 12 residues. The CDR3 loop is CASSPDGSPLHF. The CDR3 DNA sequence: TGTGCCAGCAGCCCCGACGGTTCACCCCTCCACTTT.

This clonotype was recorded a few times. The chain has TRBV20-1 and TRBJ2-7; TRBD1 matches 7 bases. Per the germline V gene, CDR1 is DFQATT and CDR2 is SNEGSKA (reference sequence). This CDR3 has 13 residues. V trimming: 3 bases; J trimming: 4 bases; junction bases outside the gene matches: 6. DNA of the CDR3: TGCAGTGCTAGGGAGACAGGGTGGTACGAGCAGTACTTC. The encoded protein is CSARETGWYEQYF.

This clonotype was seen more than once but under ten times. This chain links TRBV7-2 with TRBJ2-2; D uncertain. The CDR3 contains 14 residues. Trimming shortened V by 2 bases and J by 7 bases, and 11 bases separated the two germline ends. Germline V gene sequence: CDR1 SGHTA, CDR2 FQGNSA. Written as DNA, the CDR3 is TGTGCCAGCAGCTTATATCGGCGGAGCGGGGAGCTGTTTTTT. This sequence encodes CASSLYRRSGELFF.

This clonotype was observed a few times. This chain uses TRBV6-1 with TRBJ1-1, with 8 nucleotides matching TRBD1. Germline lookup yields CDR1 MNHNS and CDR2 SASEGT. Germline trimming cut 1 base from V and 5 bases from J; bases unmatched to any gene: 9. CDR3 length: 16 amino acids. In DNA form, the CDR3 reads TGTGCCAGCAGTGAAGGGGCTGACAGGGGATGGACTGAAGCTTTCTTT. Translation: CASSEGADRGWTEAFF.

This clonotype occurred a few times. V usage is TRBV6-1 and J usage is TRBJ2-7; D is ambiguous. This CDR3 has 18 amino acids. Germline V gene sequence: CDR1 MNHNS, CDR2 SASEGT. V gave up 1 base and J gave up 0 bases, with 19 bases separating them. This CDR3 reads CASSEGGVFVVGSYEQYV. For the CDR3, the DNA is TGTGCCAGCAGTGAAGGGGGTGTATTTGTAGTGGGCTCCTACGAGCAGTACGTC.

This clonotype was seen ten or more times. The rearrangement links TRBV5-1 to TRBJ2-7; 8 bases fit TRBD1. CDR1 and CDR2 (germline): SGHRS, YFSETQ. V gave up 2 bases and J gave up 6 bases; unmatched junction bases: 1. This CDR3 is built from 12 residues. CDR3 nucleotide sequence: TGCGCCAGCAGCTTCGGACAGGGCGAGCAGTACTTC. Encoded protein: CASSFGQGEQYF.

In its sample, this clonotype was seen a few times. This rearrangement joins TRBV29-1 to TRBJ2-2; D may match TRBD1 or TRBD2 (5 bases each). The CDR3 has 13 amino acids. The germline V and J ends were trimmed by 6 bases and 3 bases, with 11 bases remaining between them. Germline V gene lookup returns CDR1 SQVTM and CDR2 ANQGSEA. CDR3 DNA sequence: TGCAGCGTGCCGGGACGGGACACCGGGGAGCTGTTTTTT. It specifies CSVPGRDTGELFF.

A few counts support this clonotype. The chain couples TRBV18 to TRBJ2-3; no definite D call. The germline gives CDR1 KGHSH, CDR2 LQKENI. Trimming pared 0 bases from V and 6 bases from J, leaving 4 bases between. The CDR3 runs to 12 residues. The CDR3 protein is CASSPPRDTQYF. The CDR3 DNA is TGTGCCAGCTCACCACCCAGGGATACGCAGTATTTT.

The chain recombines TRBV20-1 with TRBJ2-7; weak D call: TRBD2 (6 bases). Trimming took off 5 bases at V and 1 base at J, with 15 bases between the two ends. Germline V gene sequence: CDR1 DFQATT, CDR2 SNEGSKA (reference sequence). The CDR3 contains 14 residues. CDR3 sequence: CSAGARRESYEQYV. CDR3 DNA sequence: TGCAGTGCTGGGGCCCGCCGGGAGTCCTACGAGCAGTACGTC.

This clonotype turned up a few times. The chain is built from TRBV7-2 and TRBJ1-1; unclear D gene. Germline CDR1 reads SGHTA; CDR2 reads FQGNSA. Trimming stripped 2 bases from V and 1 base from J, with 11 bases between. The length of the CDR3 is 15 residues. CDR3 amino acids: CASSLTVPRNTEAFF. The CDR3 bases are TGTGCCAGCAGCTTAACGGTTCCTCGGAACACTGAAGCTTTCTTT.

This clonotype was observed a few times. The chain couples TRBV7-9 to TRBJ2-7; D perhaps matches TRBD1 (6 bases). The CDR3 totals 12 residues. Between the trimmed V and J ends, which lost 10 bases and 3 bases, there was a span of 13 bases. Germline V gene lookup returns CDR1 SEHNR and CDR2 FQNEAQ (reference sequence). The CDR3 DNA follows: TGTGCCACTCAGGGGTCGGTCTACGAGCAGTACGTC. As protein: CATQGSVYEQYV.

This clonotype was seen a few times. The gene calls are TRBV7-2 and TRBJ2-2; 9 bases match TRBD1. V trimming: 3 bases; J trimming: 6 bases; junction bases outside the gene matches: 8. The CDR3 sequence is 16 residues long. Germline CDR1 reads SGHTA; CDR2 reads FQGNSA. The CDR3 sequence: CASSFIGTGFAGELFF. The CDR3 coding sequence is TGTGCCAGCAGCTTCATCGGGACAGGGTTCGCCGGGGAGCTGTTTTTT.

V and J are TRBV3-1 and TRBJ2-1; D is tentatively TRBD1 or TRBD2 (5 bases each). Trimming pared 2 bases from V and 9 bases from J, leaving 17 bases between. The germline gives CDR1 LGHDT, CDR2 YNNKEL (reference sequence). CDR3 length: 15 residues. The CDR3 loop reads CASSQPGHLHSEQFF. For the CDR3, the DNA is TGTGCCAGCAGCCAACCGGGGCACCTGCACAGTGAGCAGTTCTTC.

This chain uses TRBV6-5 with TRBJ1-5; unclear D gene. The CDR3 spans 16 residues. Germline V lookup: CDR1 MNHEY, CDR2 SVGAGI. The V end was cut by 6 bases, the J end by 2 bases, with 17 bases between. This chain's CDR3 is CASSSGSLGGNQPQHF. In DNA, the CDR3 is TGTGCCAGCAGCTCTGGATCTTTAGGAGGCAATCAGCCCCAGCATTTT.

This clonotype showed up many times. The chain uses TRBV6-5 and TRBJ2-3; 7 bases map to TRBD1. Germline-derived CDR1 and CDR2 are MNHEY and SVGAGI. The J segment lost 1 base and the V segment lost 0 bases, leaving 4 bases of the junction unmatched. The CDR3 totals 16 residues. CDR3 bases: TGTGCCAGCAGTTACTCGACAGGGAGTGGCACAGATACGCAGTATTTT. Its translation is CASSYSTGSGTDTQYF.

The chain uses TRBV5-6 and TRBJ2-3; no clear D. Trimming stripped 4 bases from V and 6 bases from J, with 6 bases between. This CDR3 is 11 amino acids long. The V gene's germline CDR1 is SGHDT and CDR2 YYEEEE. As DNA, the CDR3 is TGTGCCAGCAGCACTGAGGATACGCAGTATTTT. It yields the protein CASSTEDTQYF. Combining the CDR3 with reference TRBV5-6 and TRBJ2-3 gives the whole variable domain DAGVTQSPTHLIKTRGQQVTLRCSPKSGHDTVSWYQQALGQGPQFIFQYYEEEERQRGNFPDRFSGHQFPNYSSELNVNALLLGDSALYLCASSTEDTQYFGPGTRLTVL.

The chain recombines TRBV5-1 with TRBJ2-6; perhaps TRBD1 as D (5 bases). The CDR3 consists of 15 residues. CDR1 SGHRS and CDR2 YFSETQ come from the germline V gene. The ends were cut back, 4 bases at V and 4 bases at J, with 12 bases in the middle. CDR3 bases: TGCGCCAGCAGCATAAGGGGTTTGGGGGCCAACGTCCTGACTTTC. Its protein product is CASSIRGLGANVLTF.

This clonotype was seen only a few times. Compared with germline, one end of the junction differs, possibly owing to a read error. This chain links TRBV27 with TRBJ1-1; TRBD1 matches at 7 bases. CDR3 length: 14 residues. Germline CDR1 reads MNHEY; CDR2 reads SMNVEV (reference sequence). The CDR3 DNA follows: TGTGCCAGCAGTCTATCGACAGGGCCCACTGAAGCTTTCTTT. The encoded protein is CASSLSTGPTEAFF.

V is TRBV5-1 and J is TRBJ2-2; D gene uncertain. Trimming took off 0 bases at V and 0 bases at J, with 15 bases between the two ends. Germline-derived CDR1 and CDR2 are SGHRS and YFSETQ. This CDR3 is built from 18 residues. The CDR3 region has the DNA TGCGCCAGCAGCTTGGTTCCCGTTAGCATAGCGAACACCGGGGAGCTGTTTTTT. Translation: CASSLVPVSIANTGELFF.

This clonotype came up many times. Compared with germline, one end of the junction differs, possibly owing to a read error. This chain connects TRBV7-7 to TRBJ2-2; no reliable D call. Germline CDR1 SSHAT, CDR2 FNYEAQ (reference sequence). CDR3 length: 13 residues. CDR3 bases: TGTGCTAGCAGCTTAGTGTCCACCGGGGAGCTGTTTTTT. This translates into CASSLVSTGELFF.

This clonotype was seen at least ten times. This CDR3 reads CASSPPWTGGQYTQYF. CDR3 coding DNA: TGTGCCAGCAGTCCCCCGTGGACAGGGGGCCAATATACGCAGTATTTT. This chain links TRBV12-3 or TRBV12-4 with TRBJ2-3; 11 nucleotides line up with TRBD1. With 5 bases clipped from V and 7 bases from J, the junction kept 11 bases outside the gene matches. The CDR3 loop spans 16 amino acids.

V usage is TRBV5-1 and J usage is TRBJ2-7; no definite D call. CDR3 length equals 14 residues. CDR1 SGHRS and CDR2 YFSETQ come from the germline V gene. V lost 2 bases and J lost 0, with 9 bases in between. CDR3 residues: CASSLSADSYEQYF. The CDR3 nucleotides are TGCGCCAGCAGCTTAAGCGCAGACTCCTACGAGCAGTACTTC. The entire variable domain, with the rest obtained from reference TRBV5-1 and TRBJ2-7, is as follows: KAGVTQTPRYLIKTRGQQVTLSCSPISGHRSVSWYQQTPGQGLQFLFEYFSETQRNKGNFPGRFSGRQFSNSRSEMNVSTLELGDSALYLCASSLSADSYEQYFGPGTRLTVT.

The chain joins TRBV19 to TRBJ2-3, with D uncertain. The CDR3 runs 15 residues. CDR1 and CDR2 from the germline V gene are LNHDA and SQIVND (reference sequence). Trimming took off 5 bases at V and 1 base at J, with 13 bases between the two ends. CDR3 loop: CASSLNPVGTDTQYF. Written as DNA, the CDR3 is TGTGCCAGTAGTCTCAACCCCGTTGGCACAGATACGCAGTATTTT.

The rearrangement links TRBV10-2 to TRBJ1-5; the match to TRBD1 covers 7 bases. V was pared by 6 bases and J by 0 bases, with 2 bases of the junction left unmatched. CDR1 is WSHSY and CDR2 is SAAADI in the germline V gene. The CDR3 contains 14 residues. The CDR3 DNA is TGCGCCAGCAGCGACAGGGTTAGCAATCAGCCCCAGCATTTT. Its protein product is CASSDRVSNQPQHF.

Only a few counts were recorded for this clonotype. The chain is built from TRBV10-2 and TRBJ2-1, with D possibly being TRBD1 (8 bases). The V gene lost 6 bases and the J gene lost 8 bases, with 20 bases spanning the gap. CDR3 size: 15 residues. Germline assignment: CDR1 WSHSY and CDR2 SAAADI. The CDR3 DNA follows: TGCGCCAGCAGGAGCGGGGCAGGGGGCTTGTATGAGCAGTTCTTC. Translated, it gives CASRSGAGGLYEQFF.

This chain's CDR3 is CASGTAGTGDGNTIYF. The CDR3 DNA reads as TGTGCTAGTGGTACCGCCGGGACAGGGGATGGAAACACCATATATTTT. The V gene is TRBV12-5, the J gene TRBJ1-3, with 10 positions matching TRBD1. The V segment lost 5 bases and the J segment 3 bases; nucleotides outside the gene matches: 7. The CDR3 has 16 residues. From germline, CDR1 is LGHNT and CDR2 FRNRAP.

This clonotype was detected many times. V and J are TRBV6-6 and TRBJ1-2; the D gene is possibly TRBD1 (6 bases). The CDR3 is 15 residues long. Germline V CDR1 and CDR2: MNHNY, SVGAGI (reference sequence). The V end was cut by 2 bases, the J end by 0 bases, with 10 bases between. CDR3 nucleotides: TGTGCCAGCAGTTACATTGGGGGCACTAACTATGGCTACACCTTC. Protein product: CASSYIGGTNYGYTF.

The gene calls are TRBV20-1 and TRBJ1-1; possibly TRBD1 for D (5 bases). The CDR3 length is 14 residues. Germline CDR1 DFQATT, CDR2 SNEGSKA (reference sequence). V was cut by 8 bases and J by 3 bases, with 19 bases left in between. The CDR3 spells CSTGPPGWDTEAFF. CDR3 sequence (DNA): TGCAGTACGGGGCCCCCAGGGTGGGACACTGAAGCTTTCTTT.

In its sample, this clonotype was seen a few times. The rearrangement joins TRBV20-1 to TRBJ2-7, with 8 bases matching TRBD1. CDR3 length: 14 amino acids. The germline V gene encodes CDR1 DFQATT and CDR2 SNEGSKA (reference sequence). V shed 1 base, J shed 3 bases, and the junction held 5 bases outside the gene matches. CDR3 amino acids: CSARVLTGDYEQYF. Written as DNA, the CDR3 is TGCAGTGCTAGAGTTTTGACAGGGGACTACGAGCAGTACTTC.